This T cell receptor beta chain was sequenced for a study of T cell responses to AZD1222 COVID-19 vaccine. Here immunoSEQ multiplex PCR was the method, and the copy in TCRdb shows in-frame clones only, minus some. Of some 280,000 clones in the sample, 90% to 95% were seen once. CDR1 is SGDLS, CDR2 YYNGEE, per germline. The junction had 6 bases not matched to a gene; V was cut back by 4 bases and J by 6 bases. This CDR3 spans 14 amino acids. This TCR came from an adult who received the AZD1222 COVID-19 vaccine. The chain couples TRBV9 to TRBJ1-2; 10 nucleotides align to TRBD1. Sequenced material: peripheral blood, taken 28 days after the second AZD1222 dose. This CDR3 is CASSLSGTGDGYTF. CDR3 nucleotide sequence: TGTGCCAGCAGCTTGTCCGGGACAGGGGATGGCTACACCTTC.